Listed below are T cell receptor beta chains from one sample, sequenced in a study of beta chain features in type 1 diabetes. Some clones are missing from TCRdb's copy, which holds only in-frame ones; the method was immunoSEQ multiplex PCR. This table holds under 250,000 clones, roughly 15% found once. Material: naive CD4+ T cells from blood. These receptors all stem from a woman in her thirties or forties in good health. CDR3s include the opening cysteine and the closing phenylalanine or tryptophan. D genes are given only for firm matches. Expanded clones are given a class, and other clones once, few, many or no size at all.

clone_size d_call j_call v_call cdr3_aa cdr3_nt
. . TRBJ1-2 TRBV5-1 CASSLSSAGVGYGYTF TGCGCCAGCAGCTTATCCTCGGCGGGAGTTGGCTATGGCTACACCTTC
few . TRBJ2-5 TRBV10-1 CASSPALEGETQYF TGCGCCAGCAGCCCCGCTCTCGAGGGTGAGACCCAGTACTTC
. TRBD1 TRBJ2-3 TRBV29-1 CSVEAPEPGQGFPDTQYF TGCAGCGTTGAAGCCCCAGAACCGGGACAGGGTTTTCCAGATACGCAGTATTTT
few . TRBJ2-1 TRBV5-1 CASSLAPGSNEQFF TGCGCCAGCAGCTTGGCCCCAGGGTCCAATGAGCAGTTCTTC
. TRBD1 TRBJ1-5 TRBV6-1 CASSEAGTGNRPQHF TGTGCCAGCAGTGAAGCGGGGACAGGCAATCGGCCCCAGCATTTT
. TRBD1 TRBJ1-5 TRBV19 CASSPGGNRGGQPQHF TGTGCCAGTAGTCCAGGTGGTAACAGGGGCGGGCAGCCCCAGCATTTT
few . TRBJ1-4 TRBV19 CASGGTATNEKLFF TGTGCCAGTGGAGGGACTGCAACTAATGAAAAACTGTTTTTT
few . TRBJ2-7 TRBV14 CASSQGSYEQYF TGTGCCAGCAGCCAAGGCAGCTACGAGCAGTACTTC
few . TRBJ1-5 TRBV19 CASSIEGDSNQPQHF TGTGCCAGTAGTATCGAGGGGGACAGCAATCAGCCCCAGCATTTT
. . TRBJ1-1 TRBV29-1 CSVEGSGNTEAFF TGCAGCGTTGAGGGTAGCGGGAACACTGAAGCTTTCTTT
few . TRBJ1-2 TRBV6-5 CASSYTQGGYTF TGTGCCAGCAGTTACACACAGGGCGGCTACACCTTC
. TRBD1 TRBJ1-6 TRBV5-4 CASSLGIRQGLGSPLHF TGTGCCAGCAGCTTGGGAATCAGACAGGGATTAGGGTCACCCCTCCACTTT
few TRBD2 TRBJ2-1 TRBV5-4 CASSRTSGGLNEQFF TGTGCCAGCAGCCGGACTAGCGGGGGCCTCAATGAGCAGTTCTTC
few TRBD1 TRBJ2-7 TRBV5-1 CASSSSGTGGAFGGHEQYF TGCGCCAGCAGCTCCTCCGGGACAGGGGGCGCCTTCGGGGGACACGAGCAGTACTTC
. . TRBJ1-1 TRBV27 CASSLSGGATDMNTEAFF TGTGCCAGCAGTTTATCGGGGGGGGCCACAGATATGAACACTGAAGCTTTCTTT
. . TRBJ1-1 TRBV19 CASSKSSTGNTEAFF TGTGCCAGTAGTAAGAGTTCGACGGGAAACACTGAAGCTTTCTTT
few TRBD1 TRBJ2-5 TRBV7-2 CASSQSTGGLETQYF TGTGCCAGCAGCCAATCGACAGGGGGCTTGGAGACCCAGTACTTC
many . TRBJ2-3 TRBV29-1 CSVAVNTQYF TGCAGCGTTGCGGTAAATACGCAGTATTTT
. . TRBJ2-3 TRBV11-2 CASSPSGRAQYF TGTGCCAGCAGCCCGTCCGGGAGAGCGCAGTATTTT
. TRBD1 TRBJ1-1 TRBV10-2 CASSDFPGQGGTEAFF TGCGCCAGCAGTGACTTCCCCGGACAGGGTGGCACTGAAGCTTTCTTT
many . TRBJ2-5 TRBV29-1 CSVVPIVEDQETQYF TGCAGCGTTGTACCAATAGTGGAGGACCAAGAGACCCAGTACTTC
few TRBD2 TRBJ2-2 TRBV6-1 CASSGLAADTGELFF TGTGCCAGCAGTGGACTAGCGGCGGACACCGGGGAGCTGTTTTTT
. . TRBJ1-3 TRBV9 CASSVGELSGNTIYF TGTGCCAGCAGCGTCGGTGAACTCTCTGGAAACACCATATATTTT
many . TRBJ2-3 TRBV7-9 CASSLPGSGTQYF TGTGCCAGCAGCTTACCCGGGTCGGGTACGCAGTATTTT
. . TRBJ1-1 TRBV5-4 CASSQNFQDTEAFF TGTGCCAGCAGCCAAAACTTCCAAGACACTGAAGCTTTCTTT
few TRBD2 TRBJ2-3 TRBV5-1 CASSPSGGTEDTQYF TGCGCCAGCAGCCCTAGCGGGGGGACCGAAGATACGCAGTATTTT
few . TRBJ2-5 TRBV5-1 CASSLAAGVGETQYF TGCGCCAGCAGCTTGGCGGCCGGGGTAGGGGAGACCCAGTACTTC
. . TRBJ2-3 TRBV6-5 CASRWTAPSTDTQYF TGTGCCAGCAGGTGGACTGCTCCTAGCACAGATACGCAGTATTTT
. . TRBJ1-5 TRBV27 CASRHHGGDQPQHF TGTGCCAGCAGACACCACGGCGGGGATCAGCCCCAGCATTTT